These T cell receptor beta chains were read from a single sample in a study of blood T cell repertoires in COVID-19. TCRdb's copy holds only in-frame clones and misses some; the assay was immunoSEQ multiplex PCR. The sample shows around 250,000 clones, approximately 86% of them seen only once. Material for sequencing was PBMCs or T cells enriched from blood (not recorded which). These receptors all come from a woman between 45 and 65 years old who had recovered from COVID-19. Both conserved end residues are part of each CDR3. A D gene is named only where the DNA matches it firmly. Size is omitted from some rows. Given values are once, few, many or a class for expanded clones.

V gene	D gene	clone size	J gene	CDR3 DNA	CDR3 protein
TRBV19	NA	NA	TRBJ1-1	TGTGCCAGTAGTGGTGGAGACTTGAACACTGAAGCTTTCTTT	CASSGGDLNTEAFF
TRBV7-2	NA	few	TRBJ2-3	TGTGCCAGCAGCGGGCGACAGAGCACAGATACGCAGTATTTT	CASSGRQSTDTQYF
TRBV29-1	NA	NA	TRBJ1-2	TGCAGCGCTATGGACAGCTATGGCTACACCTTC	CSAMDSYGYTF
TRBV28	TRBD1	NA	TRBJ2-7	TGTGCCAGCAGCGTACCCCGGGACAGTTTCTACGAGCAGTACTTC	CASSVPRDSFYEQYF
TRBV7-9	NA	few	TRBJ1-2	TGTGCCAGCAGCTTAGAGCGGGGGGGCAGCTATGGCTACACCTTC	CASSLERGGSYGYTF
TRBV7-2	TRBD1	NA	TRBJ2-6	TGTGCCAGCAGCCCCTCCGGGACAGGGGGCTCTGGGGCCAACGTCCTGACTTTC	CASSPSGTGGSGANVLTF
TRBV28	TRBD2	NA	TRBJ2-1	TGTGCCAGCAGTTTACCTCTAGCGGGTGGCTACAATGAGCAGTTCTTC	CASSLPLAGGYNEQFF
TRBV18	NA	NA	TRBJ1-1	TGTGCCAGCTCACCGACTCTTACTTTTATCCCCACTGAAGCTTTCTTT	CASSPTLTFIPTEAFF
TRBV7-9	NA	NA	TRBJ2-2	TGTGCCAGTCGTGCAGGGCGGCAGACCGGGGAGCTGTTTTTT	CASRAGRQTGELFF
TRBV19	NA	NA	TRBJ2-3	TGTGCCAGTAGACGGCAGGTCACAGATACGCAGTATTTT	CASRRQVTDTQYF
TRBV7-2	NA	NA	TRBJ1-4	TGTGCCAGCGGCCTCCTATCCGCCAGCGGAGGAAAACTGTTTTTT	CASGLLSASGGKLFF
TRBV4-1	TRBD2	NA	TRBJ2-5	TGCGCCAGCAGCCAAGGATTAGGCGGGAGACGGGAGACCCAGTACTTC	CASSQGLGGRRETQYF
TRBV4-1	NA	few	TRBJ2-7	TGCGCCAGCAGCCAAGGCTCCCGGACACTTAACTACGAGCAGTACTTC	CASSQGSRTLNYEQYF
TRBV4-1	TRBD2	once	TRBJ2-7	TGCGCCAGCAGCCAAGGGACTAGCGTCTCCTACGAGCAGTACTTC	CASSQGTSVSYEQYF
TRBV11-3	NA	NA	TRBJ1-1	TGTGCCAGCAGCTTAGCAGAGAACACTGAAGCTTTCTTT	CASSLAENTEAFF
TRBV5-1	TRBD2	NA	TRBJ2-1	TGCGCCAGCAGCTCGACCGGGACTAGCGGAGGTAATGAGCAGTTCTTC	CASSSTGTSGGNEQFF
TRBV4-1	NA	NA	TRBJ1-5	TGCGCCAGCAGCCAAGACAGGGGAGGGGGTCAGCCCCAGCATTTT	CASSQDRGGGQPQHF
TRBV1	NA	NA	TRBJ1-1	TGCACCAGCAGCCAAGGGACCGGGGATCGTACTGAAGCTTTCTTT	CTSSQGTGDRTEAFF
TRBV3-1/TRBV3-2	TRBD1	NA	TRBJ2-1	TGTGCCAGCAGCCAAGACCGGGACAGGGGTTCCAGGGAGCAGTTCTTC	CASSQDRDRGSREQFF
TRBV28	NA	NA	TRBJ1-1	TGTGCCAGCAATACGGGGAACACTGAAGCTTTCTTT	CASNTGNTEAFF
TRBV11-1	TRBD1	few	TRBJ1-1	TGTGCCAGCAGCTTGACAGGGGGGAACACTGAAGCTTTCTTT	CASSLTGGNTEAFF
TRBV7-2	TRBD2	NA	TRBJ2-7	TGTGCCAGCAGCAGACCGGGACTAGGGGACTACGAGCAGTACTTC	CASSRPGLGDYEQYF
TRBV28	TRBD1	NA	TRBJ1-2	TGTGCCAGCAGTTCCGGGGACAGTCTTGGCTACACCTTC	CASSSGDSLGYTF
TRBV5-1	NA	NA	TRBJ2-5	TGCGCCAGCAGCTTGGGACTTCCCCGGGGGGAGACCCAGTACTTC	CASSLGLPRGETQYF
TRBV6-2/TRBV6-3	TRBD2	NA	TRBJ2-3	TGTGCCAGCAGTGCCGATCTAGCGGGACTTCGCCTTAGCACAGATACGCAGTATTTT	CASSADLAGLRLSTDTQYF
TRBV6-5	TRBD1	NA	TRBJ1-2	TGTGCCAGCAGTTACTCTACAGGGGGAGGGTATGGCTACACCTTC	CASSYSTGGGYGYTF
TRBV5-4	NA	NA	TRBJ2-5	TGTGCCAGCAGCTTGTCCCTAGCGAGGGGCCAAGAGACCCAGTACTTC	CASSLSLARGQETQYF
TRBV27	TRBD1	few	TRBJ1-1	TGTGCCAGCAGTTCGGACAGGCAATGGAACACTGAAGCTTTCTTT	CASSSDRQWNTEAFF
TRBV4-2	NA	once	TRBJ2-1	TGTGCCAGCAGCCAACCCGGGCTGCTAGCCCAGGAGCAGTTCTTC	CASSQPGLLAQEQFF
TRBV18	NA	NA	TRBJ1-2	TGTGCCAGCTCACTCCTAGGCGGCCAGCCCAACTATGGCTACACCTTC	CASSLLGGQPNYGYTF
TRBV19	TRBD1	NA	TRBJ2-3	TGTGCCAGTAGTATTACGGGACAGGGCGATACGCAGTATTTT	CASSITGQGDTQYF
TRBV9	NA	many	TRBJ1-3	TGTGCCAGCAGCGTAGAGGGGACTTCTGGAAACACCATATATTTT	CASSVEGTSGNTIYF